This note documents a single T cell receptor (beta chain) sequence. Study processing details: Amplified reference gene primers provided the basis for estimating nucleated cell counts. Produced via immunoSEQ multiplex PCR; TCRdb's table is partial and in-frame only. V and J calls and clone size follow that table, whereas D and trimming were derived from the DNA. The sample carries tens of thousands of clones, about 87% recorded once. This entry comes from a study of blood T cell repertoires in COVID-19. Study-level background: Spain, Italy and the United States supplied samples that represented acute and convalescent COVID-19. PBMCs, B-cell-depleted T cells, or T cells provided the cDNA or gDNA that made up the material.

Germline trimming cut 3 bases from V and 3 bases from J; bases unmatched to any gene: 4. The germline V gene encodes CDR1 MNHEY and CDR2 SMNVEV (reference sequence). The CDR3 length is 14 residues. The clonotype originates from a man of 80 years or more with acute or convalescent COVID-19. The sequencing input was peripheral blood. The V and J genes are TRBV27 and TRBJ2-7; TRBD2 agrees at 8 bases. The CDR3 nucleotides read TGTGCCAGCAGTTTGGGTAGCGGGATCTACGAGCAGTACTTC. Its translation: CASSLGSGIYEQYF.